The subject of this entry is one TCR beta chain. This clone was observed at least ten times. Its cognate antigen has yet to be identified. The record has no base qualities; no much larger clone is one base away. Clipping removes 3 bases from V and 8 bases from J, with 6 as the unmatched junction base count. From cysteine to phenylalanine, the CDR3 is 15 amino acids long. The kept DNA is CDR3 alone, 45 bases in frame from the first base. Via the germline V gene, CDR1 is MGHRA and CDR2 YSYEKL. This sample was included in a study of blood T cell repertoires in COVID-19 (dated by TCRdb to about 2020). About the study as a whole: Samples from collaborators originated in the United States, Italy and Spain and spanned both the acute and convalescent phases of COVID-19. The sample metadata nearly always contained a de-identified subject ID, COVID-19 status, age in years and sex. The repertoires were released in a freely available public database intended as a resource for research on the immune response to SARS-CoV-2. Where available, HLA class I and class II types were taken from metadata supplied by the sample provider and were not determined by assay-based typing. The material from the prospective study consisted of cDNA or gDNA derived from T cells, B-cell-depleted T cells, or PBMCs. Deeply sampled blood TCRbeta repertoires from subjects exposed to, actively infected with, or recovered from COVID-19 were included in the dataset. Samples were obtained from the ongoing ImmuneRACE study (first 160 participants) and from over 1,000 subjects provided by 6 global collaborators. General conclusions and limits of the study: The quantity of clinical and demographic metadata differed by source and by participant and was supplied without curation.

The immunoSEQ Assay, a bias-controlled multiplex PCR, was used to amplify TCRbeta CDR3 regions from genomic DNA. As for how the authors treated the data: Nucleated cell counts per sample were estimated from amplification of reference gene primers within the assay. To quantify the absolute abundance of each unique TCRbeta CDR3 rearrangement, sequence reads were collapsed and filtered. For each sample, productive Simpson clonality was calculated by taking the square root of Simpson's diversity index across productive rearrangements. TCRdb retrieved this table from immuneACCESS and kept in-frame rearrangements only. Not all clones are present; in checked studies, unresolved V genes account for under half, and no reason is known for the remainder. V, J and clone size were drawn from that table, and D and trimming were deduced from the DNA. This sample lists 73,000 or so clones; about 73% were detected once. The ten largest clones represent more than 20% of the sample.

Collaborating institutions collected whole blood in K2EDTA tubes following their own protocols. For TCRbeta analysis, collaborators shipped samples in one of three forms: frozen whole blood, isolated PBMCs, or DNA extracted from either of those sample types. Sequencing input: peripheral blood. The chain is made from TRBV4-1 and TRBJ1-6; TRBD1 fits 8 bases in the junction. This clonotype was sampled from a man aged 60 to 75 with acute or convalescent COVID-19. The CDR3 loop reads CASSQWTGKDSPLHF. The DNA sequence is TGCGCCAGCAGCCAGTGGACAGGGAAGGATTCACCCCTCCACTTT.